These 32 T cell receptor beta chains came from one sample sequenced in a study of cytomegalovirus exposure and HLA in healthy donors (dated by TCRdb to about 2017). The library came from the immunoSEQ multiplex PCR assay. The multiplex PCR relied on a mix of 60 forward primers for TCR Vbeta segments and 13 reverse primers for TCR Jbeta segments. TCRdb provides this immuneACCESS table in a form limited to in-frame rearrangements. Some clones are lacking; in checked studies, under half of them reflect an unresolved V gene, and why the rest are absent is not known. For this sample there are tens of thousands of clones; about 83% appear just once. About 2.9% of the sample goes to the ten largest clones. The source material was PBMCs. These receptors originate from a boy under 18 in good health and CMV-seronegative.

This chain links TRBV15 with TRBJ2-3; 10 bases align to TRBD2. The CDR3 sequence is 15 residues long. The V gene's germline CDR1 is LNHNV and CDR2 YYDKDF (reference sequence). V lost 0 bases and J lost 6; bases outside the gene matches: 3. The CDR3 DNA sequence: TGTGCCACCAGCAGAGAAGCGGGGGGGCCGGATACGCAGTATTTT. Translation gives CATSREAGGPDTQYF. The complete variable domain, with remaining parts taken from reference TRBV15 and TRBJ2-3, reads DAMVIQNPRYQVTQFGKPVTLSCSQTLNHNVMYWYQQKSSQAPKLLFHYYDKDFNNEADTPDNFQSRRPNTSFCFLDIRSPGLGDTAMYLCATSREAGGPDTQYFGPGTRLTVL.

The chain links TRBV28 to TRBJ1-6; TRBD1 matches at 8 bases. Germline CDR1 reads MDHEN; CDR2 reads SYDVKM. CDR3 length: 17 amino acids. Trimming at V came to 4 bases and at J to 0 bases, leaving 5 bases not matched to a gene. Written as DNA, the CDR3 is TGTGCCAGCAGTTCAGGACAGGGAGACTCCTATAATTCACCCCTCCACTTT. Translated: CASSSGQGDSYNSPLHF.

The chain's CDR3 is CASSHGQGRAALHF. The CDR3 nucleotides are TGTGCCAGTAGCCATGGACAGGGAAGGGCTGCCCTCCACTTT. The chain is built from TRBV19 and TRBJ1-6, with 8 bases fitting TRBD1. V shed 6 bases and J 14 bases; nucleotides not matched to a gene: 12. This CDR3 contains 14 residues. Germline V lookup: CDR1 LNHDA, CDR2 SQIVND (reference sequence).

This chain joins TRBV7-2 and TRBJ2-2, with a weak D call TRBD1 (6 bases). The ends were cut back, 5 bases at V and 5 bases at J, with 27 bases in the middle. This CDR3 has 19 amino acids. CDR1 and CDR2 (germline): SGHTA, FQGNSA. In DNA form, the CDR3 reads TGTGCCAGCAGCCCTGTTGGGAGCAGGGGCATATTACGTACCGGGGAGCTGTTTTTT. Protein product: CASSPVGSRGILRTGELFF.

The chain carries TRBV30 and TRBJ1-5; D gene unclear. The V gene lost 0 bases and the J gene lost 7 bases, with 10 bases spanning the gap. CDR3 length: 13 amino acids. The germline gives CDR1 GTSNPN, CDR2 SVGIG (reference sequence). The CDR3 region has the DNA TGTGCCTGGAGTGTAGACTCCGGCCAGCCCCAGCATTTT. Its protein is CAWSVDSGQPQHF. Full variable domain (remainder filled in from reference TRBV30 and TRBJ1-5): SQTIHQWPATLVQPVGSPLSLECTVEGTSNPNLYWYRQAAGRGLQLLFYSVGIGQISSEVPQNLSASRPQDRQFILSSKKLLLSDSGFYLCAWSVDSGQPQHFGDGTRLSIL.

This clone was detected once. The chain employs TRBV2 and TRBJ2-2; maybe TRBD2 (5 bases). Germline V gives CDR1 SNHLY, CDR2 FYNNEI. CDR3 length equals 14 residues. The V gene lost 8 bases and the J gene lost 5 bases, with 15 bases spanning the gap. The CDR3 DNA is TGTGCCAGCCTGGACTTTGGGGATACCGGGGAGCTGTTTTTT. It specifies CASLDFGDTGELFF. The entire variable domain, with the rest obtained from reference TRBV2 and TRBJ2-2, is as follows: EPEVTQTPSHQVTQMGQEVILRCVPISNHLYFYWYRQILGQKVEFLVSFYNNEISEKSEIFDDQFSVERPDGSNFTLKIRSTKLEDSAMYFCASLDFGDTGELFFGEGSRLTVL.

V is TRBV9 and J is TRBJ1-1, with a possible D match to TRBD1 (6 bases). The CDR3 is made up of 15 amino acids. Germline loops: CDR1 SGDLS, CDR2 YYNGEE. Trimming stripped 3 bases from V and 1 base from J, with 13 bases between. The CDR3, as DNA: TGTGCCAGCAGCGGCCCAGGGGTGCGGAACACTGAAGCTTTCTTT. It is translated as CASSGPGVRNTEAFF. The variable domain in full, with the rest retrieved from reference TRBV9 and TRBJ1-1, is DSGVTQTPKHLITATGQRVTLRCSPRSGDLSVYWYQQSLDQGLQFLIQYYNGEERAKGNILERFSAQQFPDLHSELNLSSLELGDSALYFCASSGPGVRNTEAFFGQGTRLTVV.

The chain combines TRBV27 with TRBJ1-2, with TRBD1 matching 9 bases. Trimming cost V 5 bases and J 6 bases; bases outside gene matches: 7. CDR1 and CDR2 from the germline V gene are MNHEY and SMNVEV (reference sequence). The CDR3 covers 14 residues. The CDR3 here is CASSTGQGRHGYTF. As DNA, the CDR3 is TGTGCCAGCAGTACGGGACAGGGAAGGCATGGCTACACCTTC.

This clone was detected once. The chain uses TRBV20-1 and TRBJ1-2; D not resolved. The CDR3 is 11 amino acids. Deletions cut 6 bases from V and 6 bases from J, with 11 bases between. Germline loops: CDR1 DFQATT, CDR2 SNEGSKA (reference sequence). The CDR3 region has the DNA TGCAGTGCCCTGCGGATGAATGGCTACACCTTC. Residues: CSALRMNGYTF.

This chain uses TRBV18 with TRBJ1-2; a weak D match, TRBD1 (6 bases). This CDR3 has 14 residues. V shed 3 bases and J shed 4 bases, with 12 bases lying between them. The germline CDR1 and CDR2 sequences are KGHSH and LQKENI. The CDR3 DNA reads TGTGCCAGCTCACCTACCGACAGGTCCTATGGCTACACCTTC. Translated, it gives CASSPTDRSYGYTF. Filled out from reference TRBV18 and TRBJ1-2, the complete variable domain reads NAGVMQNPRHLVRRRGQEARLRCSPMKGHSHVYWYRQLPEEGLKFMVYLQKENIIDESGMPKERFSAEFPKEGPSILRIQQVVRGDSAAYFCASSPTDRSYGYTFGSGTRLTVV.

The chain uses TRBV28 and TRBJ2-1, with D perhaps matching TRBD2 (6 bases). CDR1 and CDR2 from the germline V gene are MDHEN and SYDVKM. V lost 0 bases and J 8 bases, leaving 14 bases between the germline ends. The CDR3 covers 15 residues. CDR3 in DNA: TGTGCCAGCAGTTTATGGACTAGTCCCCGCTATGAGCAGTTCTTC. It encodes CASSLWTSPRYEQFF.

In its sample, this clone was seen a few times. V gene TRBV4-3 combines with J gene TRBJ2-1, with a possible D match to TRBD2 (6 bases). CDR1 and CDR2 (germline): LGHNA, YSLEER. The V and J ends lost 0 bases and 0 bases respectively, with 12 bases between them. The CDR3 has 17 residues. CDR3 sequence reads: CASSQDQEGASYNEQFF. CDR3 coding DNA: TGCGCCAGCAGCCAAGATCAGGAGGGAGCCTCCTACAATGAGCAGTTCTTC.

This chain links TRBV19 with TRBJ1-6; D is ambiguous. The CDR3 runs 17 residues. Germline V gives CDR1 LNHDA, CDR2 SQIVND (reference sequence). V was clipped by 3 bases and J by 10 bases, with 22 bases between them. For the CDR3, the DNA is TGTGCCAGTAGTATTGGCAGGCAGTTATCTTTCATCTCACCCCTCCACTTT. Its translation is CASSIGRQLSFISPLHF.

This chain's CDR3 is CASIANYGYTF. CDR3 DNA sequence: TGTGCCAGCATCGCTAACTATGGCTACACCTTC. This sequence joins TRBV6-9 and TRBJ1-2; D gene unclear. Germline lookup yields CDR1 MNHGY and CDR2 SVAAGI. Trimming left V 7 bases short and J 0 bases short, with 3 bases between. The CDR3 has 11 residues.

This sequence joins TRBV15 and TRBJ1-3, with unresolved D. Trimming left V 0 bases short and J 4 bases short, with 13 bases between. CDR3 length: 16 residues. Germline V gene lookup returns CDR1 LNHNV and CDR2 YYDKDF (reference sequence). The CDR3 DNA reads TGTGCCACCAGCAGAGATCAGGTTCGAAACGGAAACACCATATATTTT. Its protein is CATSRDQVRNGNTIYF.

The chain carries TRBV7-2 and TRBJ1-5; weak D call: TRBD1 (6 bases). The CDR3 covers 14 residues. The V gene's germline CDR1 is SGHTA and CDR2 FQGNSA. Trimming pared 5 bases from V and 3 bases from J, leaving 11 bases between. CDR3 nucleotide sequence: TGTGCCAGCAGCATTAACAGGGCCAATCAGCCCCAGCATTTT. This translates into CASSINRANQPQHF.

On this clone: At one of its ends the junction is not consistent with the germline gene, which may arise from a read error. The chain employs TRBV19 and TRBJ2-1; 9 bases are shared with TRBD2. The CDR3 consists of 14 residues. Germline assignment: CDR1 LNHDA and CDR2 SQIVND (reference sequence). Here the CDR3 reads CASSMFSGGSEQFF. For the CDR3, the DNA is TGTGCCAGCAGTATGTTTAGCGGGGGTTCTGAGCAGTTCTTC.

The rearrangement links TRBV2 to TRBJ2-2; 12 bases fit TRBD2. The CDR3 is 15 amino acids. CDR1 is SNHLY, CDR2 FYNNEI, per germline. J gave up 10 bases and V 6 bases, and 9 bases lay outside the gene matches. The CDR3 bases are TGTGCCAGCAGGGAGTCTAGCGGGGGGGCCGTGGAGCTGTTTTTT. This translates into CASRESSGGAVELFF.

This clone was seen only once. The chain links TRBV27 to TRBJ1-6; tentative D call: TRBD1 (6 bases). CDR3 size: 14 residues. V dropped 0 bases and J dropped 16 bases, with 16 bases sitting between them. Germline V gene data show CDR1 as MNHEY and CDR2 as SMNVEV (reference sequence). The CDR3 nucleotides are TGTGCCAGCAGTTTATCATATAAGGGGGGGTTGCTCCACTTT. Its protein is CASSLSYKGGLLHF.

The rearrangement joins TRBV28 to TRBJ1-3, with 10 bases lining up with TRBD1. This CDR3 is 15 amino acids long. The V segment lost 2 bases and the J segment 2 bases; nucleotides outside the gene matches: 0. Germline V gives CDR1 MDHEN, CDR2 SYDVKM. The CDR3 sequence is CASSLGTGAGNTIYF. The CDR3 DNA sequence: TGTGCCAGCAGTTTAGGGACAGGGGCTGGAAACACCATATATTTT.

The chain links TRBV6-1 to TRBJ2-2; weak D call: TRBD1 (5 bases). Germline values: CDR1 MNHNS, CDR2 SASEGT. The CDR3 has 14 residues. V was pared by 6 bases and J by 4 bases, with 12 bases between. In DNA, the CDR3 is TGTGCCAGCAGGGACACTCGTCGCACCGGGGAGCTGTTTTTT. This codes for CASRDTRRTGELFF.

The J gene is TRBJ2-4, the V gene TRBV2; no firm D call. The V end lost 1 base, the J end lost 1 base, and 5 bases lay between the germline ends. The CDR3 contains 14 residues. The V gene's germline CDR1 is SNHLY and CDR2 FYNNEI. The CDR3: CASSEVLAKNIQYF. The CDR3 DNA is TGTGCCAGCAGTGAAGTCCTGGCCAAAAACATTCAGTACTTC.

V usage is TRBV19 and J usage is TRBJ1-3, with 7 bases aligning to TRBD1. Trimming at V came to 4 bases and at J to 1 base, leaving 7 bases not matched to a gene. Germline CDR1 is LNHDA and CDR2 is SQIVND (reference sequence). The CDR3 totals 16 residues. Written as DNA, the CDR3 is TGTGCCAGTAGTAAGGTACAGGGGACTTCTGGAAACACCATATATTTT. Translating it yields CASSKVQGTSGNTIYF.

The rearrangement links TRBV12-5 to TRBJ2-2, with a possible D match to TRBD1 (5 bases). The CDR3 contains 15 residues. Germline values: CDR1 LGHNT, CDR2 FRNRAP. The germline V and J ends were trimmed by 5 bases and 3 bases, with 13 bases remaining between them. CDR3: CASGPDRPDTGELFF. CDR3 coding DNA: TGTGCTAGTGGTCCCGACAGACCCGACACCGGGGAGCTGTTTTTT.

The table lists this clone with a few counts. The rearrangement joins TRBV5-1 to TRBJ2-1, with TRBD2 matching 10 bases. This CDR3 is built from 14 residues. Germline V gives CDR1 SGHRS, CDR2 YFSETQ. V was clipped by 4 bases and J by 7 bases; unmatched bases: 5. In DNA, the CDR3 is TGCGCCAGCAGCAGGGGACTAGCGACGAATGAGCAGTTCTTC. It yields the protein CASSRGLATNEQFF.

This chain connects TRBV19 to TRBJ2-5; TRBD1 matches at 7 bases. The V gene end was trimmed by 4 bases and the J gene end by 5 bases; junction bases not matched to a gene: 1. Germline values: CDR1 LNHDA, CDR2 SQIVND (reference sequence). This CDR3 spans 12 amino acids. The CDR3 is CASSTTGETQYF. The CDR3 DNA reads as TGTGCCAGTAGTACGACAGGGGAGACCCAGTACTTC.

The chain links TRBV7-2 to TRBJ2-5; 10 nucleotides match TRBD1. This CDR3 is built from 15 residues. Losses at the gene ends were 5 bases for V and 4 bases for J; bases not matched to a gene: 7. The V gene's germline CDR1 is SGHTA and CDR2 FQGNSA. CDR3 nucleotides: TGTGCCAGCAGCACGTGGGACAGGGGAAGAGAGACCCAGTACTTC. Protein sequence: CASSTWDRGRETQYF.

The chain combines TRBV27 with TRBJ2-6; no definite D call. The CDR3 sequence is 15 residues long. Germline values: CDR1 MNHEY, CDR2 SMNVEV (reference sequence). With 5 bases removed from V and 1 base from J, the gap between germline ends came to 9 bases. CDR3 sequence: CASSSRLSGANVLTF. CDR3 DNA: TGTGCCAGCAGTAGCAGGCTTTCTGGGGCCAACGTCCTGACTTTC.

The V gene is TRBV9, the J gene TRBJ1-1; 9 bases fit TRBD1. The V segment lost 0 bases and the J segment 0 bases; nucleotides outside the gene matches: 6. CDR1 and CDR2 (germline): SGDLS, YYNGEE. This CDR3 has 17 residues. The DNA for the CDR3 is TGTGCCAGCAGCGTAGGGGGACAGGGAGGCATGAACACTGAAGCTTTCTTT. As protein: CASSVGGQGGMNTEAFF.

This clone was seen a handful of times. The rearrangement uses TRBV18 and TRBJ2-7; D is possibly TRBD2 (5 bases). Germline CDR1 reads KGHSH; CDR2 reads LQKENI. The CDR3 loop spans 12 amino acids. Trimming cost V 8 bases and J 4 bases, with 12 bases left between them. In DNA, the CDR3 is TGTGCCAGCCACGGAGGTACATACGAGCAGTACTTC. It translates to CASHGGTYEQYF.

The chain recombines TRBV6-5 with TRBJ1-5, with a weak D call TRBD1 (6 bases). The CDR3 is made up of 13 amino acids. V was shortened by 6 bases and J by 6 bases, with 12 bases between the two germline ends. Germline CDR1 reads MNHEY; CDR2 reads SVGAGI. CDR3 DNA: TGTGCCAGCAGCCGGACAGTGAGTCAGCCCCAGCATTTT. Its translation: CASSRTVSQPQHF.

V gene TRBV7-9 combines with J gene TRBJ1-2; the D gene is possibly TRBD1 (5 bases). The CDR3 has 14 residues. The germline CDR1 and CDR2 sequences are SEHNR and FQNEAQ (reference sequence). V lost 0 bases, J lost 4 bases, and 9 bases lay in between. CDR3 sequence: CASSLAQGPYGYTF. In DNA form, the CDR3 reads TGTGCCAGCAGCTTAGCGCAGGGTCCCTATGGCTACACCTTC. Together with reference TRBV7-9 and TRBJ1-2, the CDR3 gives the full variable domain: DTGVSQNPRHKITKRGQNVTFRCDPISEHNRLYWYRQTLGQGPEFLTYFQNEAQLEKSRLLSDRFSAERPKGSFSTLEIQRTEQGDSAMYLCASSLAQGPYGYTFGSGTRLTVV.